The source of this T cell receptor beta chain is a study of shared clonotypes between healthy human individuals. Overall study: A couple of women and a few men aged 18 to 49 made up the donors. Whole-study findings and limits: The authors expected sequencing depth to affect clonotype sharing among donors. Clonotypes shared by all four donors outscored non-shared clonotypes in generation probability. The represented genetic and exposure-history diversity was limited by the small number of donors.

The ends were cut back, 5 bases at V and 3 bases at J, with 20 bases in the middle. There are 16 residues in the CDR3. Germline values: CDR1 SGHNT, CDR2 YENEEA. Repertoires were generated with immunoSEQ multiplex PCR, while TCRdb's copy carries only in-frame clones and drops some. The table records some 2.1 million clones, around 96% of them present only once. Only CD45RO-negative cells positively selected for CCR7 counted as naive CD8 cells, so terminally differentiated effector memory CD45RA+ cells were excluded. In regard to this clone: Its antigen is still unknown.

J is TRBJ2-7 and V is TRBV11-3; no reliable D call. This TCR was sampled from a man younger than 35 in good health. Sequencing was done on a sample of naive CD8+ T cells sorted from blood. The CDR3 bases are TGTGCCAGCAGCCCTATTACTGCTCTCGCCGGCTACGAGCAGTACTTC. Its protein is CASSPITALAGYEQYF.